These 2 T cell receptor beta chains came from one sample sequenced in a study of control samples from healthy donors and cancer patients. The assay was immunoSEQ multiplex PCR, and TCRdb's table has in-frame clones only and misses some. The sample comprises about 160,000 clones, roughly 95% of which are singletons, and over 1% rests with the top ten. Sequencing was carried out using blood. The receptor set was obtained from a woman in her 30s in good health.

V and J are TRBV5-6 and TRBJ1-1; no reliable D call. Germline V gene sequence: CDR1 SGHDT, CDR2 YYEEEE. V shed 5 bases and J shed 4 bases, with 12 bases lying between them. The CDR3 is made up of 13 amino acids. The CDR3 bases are TGTGCCAGCAGTTTTAGGGCTGGCACTGAAGCTTTCTTT. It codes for CASSFRAGTEAFF.

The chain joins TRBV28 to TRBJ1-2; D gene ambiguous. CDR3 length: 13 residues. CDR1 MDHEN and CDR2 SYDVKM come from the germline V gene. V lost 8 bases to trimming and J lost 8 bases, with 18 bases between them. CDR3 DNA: TGTGCCAGCCGATTACACACCCCGGGGGGCTACACCTTC. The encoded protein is CASRLHTPGGYTF.